This TCR beta chain was found in a study of immune cell composition in non-small cell lung cancer. The study's findings and limits: Tumour TCR-beta clonality showed no significant link to smoking pack-years.

The data were produced by immunoSEQ multiplex PCR, yet TCRdb's version contains in-frame clones alone and is incomplete. This table holds about 6,700 clones, 70% found once. This clone has more than one count but fewer than ten. What it binds is not known. The clonotype comes from a human donor with non-small cell lung cancer. The specimen sequenced was lung tumor tissue.

This chain's CDR3 is CASKIGDRGNREQFF. The CDR3 nucleotides are TGTGCCAGTAAGATTGGGGACAGGGGGAACCGTGAGCAGTTCTTC. The rearrangement uses TRBV19 and TRBJ2-1, with TRBD1 matching over 11 bases. This CDR3 has 15 amino acids. Germline-derived CDR1 and CDR2 are LNHDA and SQIVND (reference sequence). V gave up 7 bases and J gave up 9 bases; unmatched junction bases: 11.